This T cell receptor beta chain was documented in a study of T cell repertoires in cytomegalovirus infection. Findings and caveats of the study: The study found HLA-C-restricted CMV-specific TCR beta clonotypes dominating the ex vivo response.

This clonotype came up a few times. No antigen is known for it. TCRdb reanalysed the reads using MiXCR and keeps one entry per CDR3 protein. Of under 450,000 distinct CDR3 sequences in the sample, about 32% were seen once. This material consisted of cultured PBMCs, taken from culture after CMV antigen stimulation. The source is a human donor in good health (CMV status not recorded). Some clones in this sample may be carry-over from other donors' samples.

This chain's CDR3 is CASSLISGLSNRVGIRNTEAFF. CDR3 bases: TGTGCCAGCAGTTTAATTTCAGGGCTATCCAACAGGGTGGGGATAAGGAACACTGAAGCTTTCTTT. This chain uses TRBV28 with TRBJ1-1; the D gene is possibly TRBD1 (6 bases). Trimming pared 2 bases from V and 1 base from J, leaving 32 bases between. The CDR3 is 22 amino acids. Per the germline V gene, CDR1 is MDHEN and CDR2 is SYDVKM.